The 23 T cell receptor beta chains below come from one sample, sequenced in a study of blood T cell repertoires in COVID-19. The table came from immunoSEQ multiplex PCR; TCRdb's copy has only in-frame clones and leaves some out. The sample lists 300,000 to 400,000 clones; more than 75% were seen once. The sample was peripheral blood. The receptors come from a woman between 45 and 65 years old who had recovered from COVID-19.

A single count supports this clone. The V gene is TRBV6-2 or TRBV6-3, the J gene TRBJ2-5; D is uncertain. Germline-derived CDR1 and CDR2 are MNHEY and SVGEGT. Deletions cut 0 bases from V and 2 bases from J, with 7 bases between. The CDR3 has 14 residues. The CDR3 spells CASSYSRLQETQYF. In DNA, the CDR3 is TGTGCCAGCAGTTACTCGCGGCTACAAGAGACCCAGTACTTC.

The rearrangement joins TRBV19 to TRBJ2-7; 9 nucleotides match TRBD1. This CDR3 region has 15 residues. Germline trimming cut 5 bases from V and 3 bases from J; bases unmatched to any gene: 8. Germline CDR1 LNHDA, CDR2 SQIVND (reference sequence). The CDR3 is CASSPRQGVHYEQYF. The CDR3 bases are TGTGCCAGTAGTCCCAGACAGGGGGTTCACTACGAGCAGTACTTC.

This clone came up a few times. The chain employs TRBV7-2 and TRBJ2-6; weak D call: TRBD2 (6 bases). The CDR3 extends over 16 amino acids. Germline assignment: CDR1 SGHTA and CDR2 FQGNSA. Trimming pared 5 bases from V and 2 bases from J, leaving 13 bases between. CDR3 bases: TGTGCCAGCAGCAATCCCGGGACTCCTGGGGCCAACGTCCTGACTTTC. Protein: CASSNPGTPGANVLTF.

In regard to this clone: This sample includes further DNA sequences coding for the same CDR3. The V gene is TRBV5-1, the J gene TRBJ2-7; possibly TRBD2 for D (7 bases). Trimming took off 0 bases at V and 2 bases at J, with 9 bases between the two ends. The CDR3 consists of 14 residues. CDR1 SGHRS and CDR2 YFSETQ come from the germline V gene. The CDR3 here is CASSLAGGTYEQYF. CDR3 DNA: TGCGCCAGCAGCTTGGCGGGGGGCACCTACGAGCAGTACTTC.

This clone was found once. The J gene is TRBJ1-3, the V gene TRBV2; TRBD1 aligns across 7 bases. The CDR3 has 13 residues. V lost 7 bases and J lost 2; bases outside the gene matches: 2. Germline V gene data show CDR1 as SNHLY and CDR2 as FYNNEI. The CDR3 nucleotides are TGTGCCAGCATGACAGGGCCTGGAAACACCATATATTTT. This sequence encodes CASMTGPGNTIYF.

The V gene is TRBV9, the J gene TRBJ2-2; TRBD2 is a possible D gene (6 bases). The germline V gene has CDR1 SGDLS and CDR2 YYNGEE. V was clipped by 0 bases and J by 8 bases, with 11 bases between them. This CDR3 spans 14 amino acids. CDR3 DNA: TGTGCCAGCAGCGTAGTTGGAGGGAGAGGGGAGCTGTTTTTT. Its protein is CASSVVGGRGELFF.

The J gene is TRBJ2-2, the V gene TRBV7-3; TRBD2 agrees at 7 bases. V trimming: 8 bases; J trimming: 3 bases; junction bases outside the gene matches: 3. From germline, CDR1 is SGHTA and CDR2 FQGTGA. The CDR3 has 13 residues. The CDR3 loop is CASGTIYTGELFF. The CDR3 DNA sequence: TGTGCCAGCGGGACTATCTACACCGGGGAGCTGTTTTTT. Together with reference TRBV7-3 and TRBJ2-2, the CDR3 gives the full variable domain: GAGVSQTPSNKVTEKGKYVELRCDPISGHTALYWYRQSLGQGPEFLIYFQGTGAADDSGLPNDRFFAVRPEGSVSTLKIQRTERGDSAVYLCASGTIYTGELFFGEGSRLTVL.

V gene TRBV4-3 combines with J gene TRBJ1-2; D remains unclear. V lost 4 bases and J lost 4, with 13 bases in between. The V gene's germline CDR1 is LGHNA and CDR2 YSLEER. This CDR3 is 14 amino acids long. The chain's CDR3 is CASSLTYISYGYTF. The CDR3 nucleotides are TGCGCCAGCAGCCTGACATATATTAGCTATGGCTACACCTTC.

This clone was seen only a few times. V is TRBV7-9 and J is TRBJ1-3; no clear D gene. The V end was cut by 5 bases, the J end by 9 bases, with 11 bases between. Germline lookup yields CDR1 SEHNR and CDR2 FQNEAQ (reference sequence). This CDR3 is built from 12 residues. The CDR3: CASSPGGGTIYF. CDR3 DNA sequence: TGTGCCAGCAGCCCAGGAGGCGGCACCATATATTTT.

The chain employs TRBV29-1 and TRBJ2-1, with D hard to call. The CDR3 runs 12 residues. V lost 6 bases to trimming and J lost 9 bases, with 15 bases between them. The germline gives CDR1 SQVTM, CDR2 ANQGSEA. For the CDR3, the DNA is TGCAGCGTCCGGAGTACGGCTGCTGAGCAGTTCTTC. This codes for CSVRSTAAEQFF.

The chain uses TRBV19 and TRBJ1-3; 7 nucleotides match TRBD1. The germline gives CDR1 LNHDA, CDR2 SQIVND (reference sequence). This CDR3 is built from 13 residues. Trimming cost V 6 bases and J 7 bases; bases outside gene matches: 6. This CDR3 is CASSETGVNTIYF. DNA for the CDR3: TGTGCCAGTAGCGAAACAGGGGTCAACACCATATATTTT.

CDR3 amino acids: CASSAFTNYGYTF. The CDR3 nucleotides read TGTGCCAGTAGCGCTTTCACAAACTATGGCTACACCTTC. The J gene is TRBJ1-2, the V gene TRBV19; no reliable D call. CDR3 length: 13 residues. Germline V CDR1 and CDR2: LNHDA, SQIVND (reference sequence). The germline V and J ends were trimmed by 6 bases and 2 bases, with 10 bases remaining between them.

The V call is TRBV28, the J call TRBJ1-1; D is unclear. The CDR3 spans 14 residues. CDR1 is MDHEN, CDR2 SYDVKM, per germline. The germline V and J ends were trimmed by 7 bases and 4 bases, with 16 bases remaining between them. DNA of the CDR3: TGTGCCAGCAAGACAACAGTGGGCATCACTGAAGCTTTCTTT. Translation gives CASKTTVGITEAFF.

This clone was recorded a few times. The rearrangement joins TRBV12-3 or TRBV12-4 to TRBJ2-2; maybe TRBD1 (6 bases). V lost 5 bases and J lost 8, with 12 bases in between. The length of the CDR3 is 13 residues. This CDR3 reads CASSASGAGELFF. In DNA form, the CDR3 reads TGTGCCAGCAGTGCTTCAGGGGCTGGGGAGCTGTTTTTT.

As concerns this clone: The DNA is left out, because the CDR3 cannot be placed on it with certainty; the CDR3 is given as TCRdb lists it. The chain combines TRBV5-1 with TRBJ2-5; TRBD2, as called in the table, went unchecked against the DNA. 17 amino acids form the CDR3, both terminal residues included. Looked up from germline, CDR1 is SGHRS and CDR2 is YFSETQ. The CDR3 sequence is CASTFGPGGPLQETQYF.

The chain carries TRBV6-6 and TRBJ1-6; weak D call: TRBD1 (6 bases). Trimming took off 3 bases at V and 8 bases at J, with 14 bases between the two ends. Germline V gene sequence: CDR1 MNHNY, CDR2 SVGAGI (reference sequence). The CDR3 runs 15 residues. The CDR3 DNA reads TGTGCCAGCAGTTATAGTGGACAGAACGATTCACCCCTCCACTTT. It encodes CASSYSGQNDSPLHF.

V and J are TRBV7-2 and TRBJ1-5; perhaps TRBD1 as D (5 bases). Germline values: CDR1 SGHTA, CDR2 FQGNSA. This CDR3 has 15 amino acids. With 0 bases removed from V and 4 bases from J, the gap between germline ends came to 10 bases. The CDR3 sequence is CASSLAGQDNQPQHF. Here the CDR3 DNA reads TGTGCCAGCAGCTTAGCGGGGCAGGATAATCAGCCCCAGCATTTT.

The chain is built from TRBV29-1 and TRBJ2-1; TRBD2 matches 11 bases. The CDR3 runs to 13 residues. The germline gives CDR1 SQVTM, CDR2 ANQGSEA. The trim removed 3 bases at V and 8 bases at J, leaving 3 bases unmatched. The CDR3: CSVDLGLADEQFF. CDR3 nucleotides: TGCAGCGTTGATCTGGGACTAGCGGATGAGCAGTTCTTC.

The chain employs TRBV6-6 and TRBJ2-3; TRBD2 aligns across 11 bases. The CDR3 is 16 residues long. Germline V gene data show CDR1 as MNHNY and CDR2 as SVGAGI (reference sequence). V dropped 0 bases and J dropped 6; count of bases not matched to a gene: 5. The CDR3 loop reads CASSYSSGGAGDTQYF. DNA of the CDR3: TGTGCCAGCAGTTACTCTAGCGGGGGGGCCGGGGATACGCAGTATTTT.

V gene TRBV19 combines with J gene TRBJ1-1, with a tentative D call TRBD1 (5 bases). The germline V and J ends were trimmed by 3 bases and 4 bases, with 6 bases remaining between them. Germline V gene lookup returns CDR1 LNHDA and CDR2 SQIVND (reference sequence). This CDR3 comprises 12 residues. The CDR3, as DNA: TGTGCCAGTAGTATGACAGCCACTGAAGCTTTCTTT. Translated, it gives CASSMTATEAFF.

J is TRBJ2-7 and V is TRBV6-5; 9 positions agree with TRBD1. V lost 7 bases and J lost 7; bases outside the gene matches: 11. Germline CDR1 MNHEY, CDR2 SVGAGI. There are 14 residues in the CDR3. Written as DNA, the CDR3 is TGTGCCAGCATCTCACGGGGACAGGGAGGGGAGCAGTACTTC. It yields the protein CASISRGQGGEQYF.

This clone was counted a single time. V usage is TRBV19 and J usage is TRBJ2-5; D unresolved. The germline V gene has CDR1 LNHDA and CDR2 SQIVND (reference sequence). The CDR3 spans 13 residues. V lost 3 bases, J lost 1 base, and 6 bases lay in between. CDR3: CASSISLQETQYF. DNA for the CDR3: TGTGCCAGTAGTATTAGTCTCCAAGAGACCCAGTACTTC.

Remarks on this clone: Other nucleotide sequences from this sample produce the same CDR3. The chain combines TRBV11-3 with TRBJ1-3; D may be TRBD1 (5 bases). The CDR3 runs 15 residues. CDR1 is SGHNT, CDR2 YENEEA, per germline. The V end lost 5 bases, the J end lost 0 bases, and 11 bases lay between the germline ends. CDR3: CASSPGTGSGNTIYF. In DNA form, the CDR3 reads TGTGCCAGCAGCCCGGGGACTGGCTCTGGAAACACCATATATTTT.